Below, one T cell receptor (beta chain) is given with its context. The antigen remains unidentified. Germline V CDR1 and CDR2: SEHNR, FQNEAQ (reference sequence). Trimming cost V 4 bases and J 3 bases, with 7 bases left between them. This CDR3 comprises 12 residues. This sample was taken from a study of shared clonotypes between healthy human individuals. CD45RO-negative cells were positively selected for CCR7, leaving out terminally differentiated effector memory CD45RA+ cells. Study conclusions and caveats: Some clonotypes were shared by all four sorted-subset donors, while others were not shared. The non-shared ones had lower generation probabilities than the shared ones.

Sequenced by immunoSEQ multiplex PCR; TCRdb stores in-frame clones only, minus some. The sample yields some 2 million clones, over 85% seen once. This clonotype originated in a young man in good health. Sequencing was done on a sample of naive CD8+ T cells sorted from blood. This chain joins TRBV7-9 and TRBJ2-7; D gene ambiguous. CDR3 sequence reads: CASSWTLYEQYF. Written as DNA, the CDR3 is TGTGCCAGCAGCTGGACCCTCTACGAGCAGTACTTC.